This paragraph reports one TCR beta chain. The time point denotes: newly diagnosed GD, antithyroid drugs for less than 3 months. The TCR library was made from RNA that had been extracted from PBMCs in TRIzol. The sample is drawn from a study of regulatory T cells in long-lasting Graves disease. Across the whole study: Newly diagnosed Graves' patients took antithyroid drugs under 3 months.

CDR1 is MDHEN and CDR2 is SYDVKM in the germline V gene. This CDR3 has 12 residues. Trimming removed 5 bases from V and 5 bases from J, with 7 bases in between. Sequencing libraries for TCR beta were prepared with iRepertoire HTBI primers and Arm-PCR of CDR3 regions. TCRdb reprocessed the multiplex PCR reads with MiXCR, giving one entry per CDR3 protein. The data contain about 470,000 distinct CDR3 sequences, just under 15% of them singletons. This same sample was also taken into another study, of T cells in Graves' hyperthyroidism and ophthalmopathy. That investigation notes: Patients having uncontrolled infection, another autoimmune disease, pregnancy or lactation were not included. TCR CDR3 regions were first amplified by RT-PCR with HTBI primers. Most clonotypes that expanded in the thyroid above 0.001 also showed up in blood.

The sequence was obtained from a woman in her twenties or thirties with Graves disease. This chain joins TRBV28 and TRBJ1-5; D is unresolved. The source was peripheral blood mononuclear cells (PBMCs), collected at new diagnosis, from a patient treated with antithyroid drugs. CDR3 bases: TGTGCCAGCAGTGTAACGGATCAGCCCCAGCATTTT. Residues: CASSVTDQPQHF.